Listed below are T cell receptor beta chains from one sample, sequenced in a study of CD8+CD57+ T cells in acquired aplastic anemia. Each CDR3 protein is one row after TCRdb ran MiXCR on the reads. The data contain approximately 150,000 distinct CDR3 sequences, 40% to 55% of them seen just once; the ten biggest clones take up about 1%. Sequences were obtained from sorted CD4+, CD8+, or CD8+CD57+ T cells (not recorded which) from PBMCs. Every receptor here comes from a human donor with aplastic anemia. Both conserved end residues are part of each CDR3.

j_gene,v_gene,CDR3aa
TRBJ1-5,TRBV6-1,CASSAGQLDSNQPQHF
TRBJ1-1,TRBV7-2,CASSWTMNTEAFF
TRBJ1-1,TRBV25-1,CASSEWTGRNTEALF
TRBJ2-7,TRBV29-1,CSVAGTGRNEQYF
TRBJ1-5,TRBV2,CASSGDSNQPQHF
TRBJ2-7,TRBV7-6,CASSLRTGEEYEQYF
TRBJ1-2,TRBV10-3,CAISESGRDGYTF
TRBJ2-5,TRBV2,CASRPRGETQYF
TRBJ2-1,TRBV5-1,CASSLVQEMVNEQFF
TRBJ2-1,TRBV15,CATSRDNQKQFF
TRBJ2-1,TRBV3-1,CASSTWTGSSYNEQFF
TRBJ1-2,TRBV2,CASRFTGPYGYTF
TRBJ2-7,TRBV7-9,CASSEGVVYEQYF
TRBJ2-3,TRBV19,CASSKLRGFADTQYF
TRBJ2-7,TRBV24-1,CATSDFTGGWRSYEQYF
TRBJ2-3,TRBV14,CASSEGLAGSSWIDTQYF
TRBJ2-2,TRBV2,CASSEGLADTGELFF
TRBJ2-1,TRBV7-8,CASSLLTRGNEQFF
TRBJ1-2,TRBV5-4,CASSQDISANYGYTF
TRBJ1-2,TRBV12-3/TRBV12-4,CASSRGETDYGYTF
TRBJ1-5,TRBV10-3,CAISESLRGGNQPQHF
TRBJ2-1,TRBV6-1,CASSQTRLAGGDEQFF
TRBJ1-2,TRBV9,CASSVGWWTNYGYTF
TRBJ2-3,TRBV20-1,CSARAWTGATDTQYF
TRBJ2-5,TRBV2,CASNGIQETQYF
TRBJ2-1,TRBV6-2/TRBV6-3,CASSERGGPNNEQFF
TRBJ1-2,TRBV13,CASSWGGGQGFYGYTF
TRBJ1-3,TRBV19,CASKGTDSSGNTIYF
TRBJ2-5,TRBV2,CARGSQGQETQYF
TRBJ2-1,TRBV10-3,CAISASRGGGNEQFF
TRBJ2-5,TRBV9,CASSGGGEQETQYF
TRBJ2-5,TRBV20-1,CSARGIGETQYF
TRBJ1-2,TRBV11-2,CASSFGHRLSFNYGYTF
TRBJ2-2,TRBV20-1,CSASFGGVGELFF
TRBJ1-2,TRBV4-3,CASSQGTELFGYTF
TRBJ2-7,TRBV20-1,CSARALGLPYSEQYF
TRBJ1-2,TRBV24-1,CATSRGRDYGYTF
TRBJ1-2,TRBV6-1,CASRTDRGPRGANYGYTF
TRBJ1-1,TRBV7-2,CASSLGGTGGAFF
TRBJ2-3,TRBV2,CASSGRTSEVTQYF
TRBJ2-1,TRBV20-1,CSASSLSGGALSEQFF
TRBJ2-3,TRBV2,CASGGQVRSDTQYF
TRBJ2-2,TRBV2,CASTTIDRGELFF
TRBJ2-4,TRBV4-2,CASSQDTSYNIQYF
TRBJ2-1,TRBV15,CATSRLAGGRNEQFF
TRBJ1-1,TRBV29-1,CSVGAGGLSTEAFF
TRBJ1-6,TRBV6-6,CASSWDRSVGSPLHF
TRBJ2-2,TRBV24-1,CATSDLEGQGTGELFF
TRBJ2-3,TRBV20-1,CSVAGGRVDTQYF
TRBJ2-1,TRBV11-2,CASSWSRQGSEQFF
TRBJ1-3,TRBV6-5,CASSSPGLSSGNTIYF
TRBJ1-1,TRBV5-1,CASSLLGNTEAFF
TRBJ1-1,TRBV5-4,CASSLEGVSTEAFF
TRBJ2-1,TRBV20-1,CSTRDQASGSESYNEQFF
TRBJ1-5,TRBV5-1,CASSVGQGANQPQHF
TRBJ2-3,TRBV6-1,CASRGSSTDTQYF
TRBJ2-5,TRBV3-1,CASSQGGRQETQYF
TRBJ2-3,TRBV11-2,CASSLVVRTGGAFRRTDTQYF
TRBJ2-7,TRBV27,CASSSPTFSYEQYF